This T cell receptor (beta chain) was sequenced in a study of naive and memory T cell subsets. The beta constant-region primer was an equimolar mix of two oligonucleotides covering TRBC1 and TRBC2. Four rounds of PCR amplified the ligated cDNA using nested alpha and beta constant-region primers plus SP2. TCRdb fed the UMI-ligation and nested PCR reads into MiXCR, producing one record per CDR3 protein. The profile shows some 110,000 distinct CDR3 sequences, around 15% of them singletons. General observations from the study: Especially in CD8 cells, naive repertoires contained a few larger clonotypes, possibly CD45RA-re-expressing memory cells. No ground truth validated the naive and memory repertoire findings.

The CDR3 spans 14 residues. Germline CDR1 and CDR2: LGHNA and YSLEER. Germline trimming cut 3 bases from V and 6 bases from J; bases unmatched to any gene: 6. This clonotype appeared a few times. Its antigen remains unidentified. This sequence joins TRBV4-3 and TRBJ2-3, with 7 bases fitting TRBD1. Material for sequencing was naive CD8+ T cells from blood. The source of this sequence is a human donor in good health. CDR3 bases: TGCGCCAGCAGCCATGCCGACAGGGATGATACGCAGTATTTT. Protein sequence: CASSHADRDDTQYF.